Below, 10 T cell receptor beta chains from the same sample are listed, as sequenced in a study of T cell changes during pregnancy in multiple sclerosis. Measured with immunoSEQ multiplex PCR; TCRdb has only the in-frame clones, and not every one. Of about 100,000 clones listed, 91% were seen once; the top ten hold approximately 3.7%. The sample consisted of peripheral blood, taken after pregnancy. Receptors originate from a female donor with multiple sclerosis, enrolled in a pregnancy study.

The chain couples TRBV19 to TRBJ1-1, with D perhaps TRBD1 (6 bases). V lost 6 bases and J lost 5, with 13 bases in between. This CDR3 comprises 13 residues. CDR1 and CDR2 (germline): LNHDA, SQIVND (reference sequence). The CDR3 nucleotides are TGTGCCAGTAGCAACAGGGTGTATACTGAAGCTTTCTTT. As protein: CASSNRVYTEAFF.

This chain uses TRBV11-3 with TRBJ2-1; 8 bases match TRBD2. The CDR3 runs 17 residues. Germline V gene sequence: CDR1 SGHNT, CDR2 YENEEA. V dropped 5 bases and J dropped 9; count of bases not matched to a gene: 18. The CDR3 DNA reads TGTGCCAGCAGCCGCGGACTTGGAGGGAGTCGGGGGGGTGAGCAGTTCTTC. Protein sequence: CASSRGLGGSRGGEQFF. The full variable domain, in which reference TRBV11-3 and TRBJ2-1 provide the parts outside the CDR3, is EAGVVQSPRYKIIEKKQPVAFWCNPISGHNTLYWYLQNLGQGPELLIRYENEEAVDDSQLPKDRFSAERLKGVDSTLKIQPAELGDSAVYLCASSRGLGGSRGGEQFFGPGTRLTVL.

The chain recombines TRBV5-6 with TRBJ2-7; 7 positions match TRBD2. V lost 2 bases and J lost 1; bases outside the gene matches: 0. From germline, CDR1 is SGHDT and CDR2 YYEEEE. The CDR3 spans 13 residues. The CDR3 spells CASSFGGSYEQYF. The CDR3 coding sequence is TGTGCCAGCAGCTTCGGGGGGTCCTACGAGCAGTACTTC.

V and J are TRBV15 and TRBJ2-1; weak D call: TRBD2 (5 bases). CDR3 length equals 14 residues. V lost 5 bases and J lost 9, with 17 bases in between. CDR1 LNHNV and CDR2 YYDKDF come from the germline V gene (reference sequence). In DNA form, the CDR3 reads TGTGCCACCAGCCCCGGGGTGGTGGTCGGTGAGCAGTTCTTC. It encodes CATSPGVVVGEQFF.

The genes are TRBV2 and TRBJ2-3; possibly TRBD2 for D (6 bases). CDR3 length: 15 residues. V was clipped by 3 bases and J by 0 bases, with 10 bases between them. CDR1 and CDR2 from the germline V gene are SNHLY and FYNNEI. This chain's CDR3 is CASSEAGTSTDTQYF. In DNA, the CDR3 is TGTGCCAGCAGTGAGGCGGGGACTAGCACAGATACGCAGTATTTT.

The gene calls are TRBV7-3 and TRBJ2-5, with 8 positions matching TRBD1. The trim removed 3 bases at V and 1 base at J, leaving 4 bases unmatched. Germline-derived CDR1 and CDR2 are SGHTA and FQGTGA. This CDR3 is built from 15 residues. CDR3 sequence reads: CASSFRGRGQETQYF. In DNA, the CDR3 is TGTGCCAGCAGCTTCAGGGGGCGAGGCCAAGAGACCCAGTACTTC.

Here the CDR3 reads CASSAGTSPQETQYF. The CDR3 region has the DNA TGTGCCAGCAGTGCGGGGACTTCCCCTCAAGAGACCCAGTACTTC. The chain joins TRBV6-4 to TRBJ2-5; TRBD2 is a possible D gene (6 bases). Per the germline V gene, CDR1 is MRHNA and CDR2 is SNTAGT. This CDR3 region has 15 residues. V was clipped by 4 bases and J by 2 bases, with 14 bases between them.

The CDR3 spells CATSRSRQGTDTQYF. The CDR3 coding sequence is TGTGCCACCAGCAGATCCAGACAGGGCACAGATACGCAGTATTTT. The rearrangement links TRBV15 to TRBJ2-3, with a tentative D call TRBD1 (6 bases). CDR1 is LNHNV and CDR2 is YYDKDF in the germline V gene (reference sequence). Trimming shortened V by 2 bases and J by 1 base, and 10 bases separated the two germline ends. The CDR3 loop spans 15 amino acids.

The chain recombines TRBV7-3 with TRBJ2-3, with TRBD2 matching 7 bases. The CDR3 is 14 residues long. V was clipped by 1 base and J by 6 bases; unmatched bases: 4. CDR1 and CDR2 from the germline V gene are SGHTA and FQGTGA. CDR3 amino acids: CASSLNGGRDTQYF. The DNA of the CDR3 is TGTGCCAGCAGCTTAAACGGGGGGAGGGATACGCAGTATTTT. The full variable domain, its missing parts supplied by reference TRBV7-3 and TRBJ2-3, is GAGVSQTPSNKVTEKGKYVELRCDPISGHTALYWYRQSLGQGPEFLIYFQGTGAADDSGLPNDRFFAVRPEGSVSTLKIQRTERGDSAVYLCASSLNGGRDTQYFGPGTRLTVL.

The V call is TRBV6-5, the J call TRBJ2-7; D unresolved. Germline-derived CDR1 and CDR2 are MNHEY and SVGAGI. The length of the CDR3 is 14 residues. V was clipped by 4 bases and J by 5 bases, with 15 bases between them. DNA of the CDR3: TGTGCCAGCAGTTCCCCCCCCAAGAAGCACGAGCAGTACTTC. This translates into CASSSPPKKHEQYF.